The 20 T cell receptor beta chains below were found in one sample sequenced in a study of T cell changes during pregnancy in multiple sclerosis. Assay: immunoSEQ multiplex PCR; the TCRdb copy retains only in-frame clones and omits some. The sample lists approximately 33,000 clones, 92% occurring once. The source material was CD4+ T cells from peripheral blood mononuclear cells, sampled after pregnancy. All receptors come from a female donor with multiple sclerosis, enrolled in a pregnancy study.

The chain uses TRBV13 and TRBJ2-2, with a tentative D call TRBD2 (6 bases). The V end lost 3 bases, the J end lost 6 bases, and 8 bases lay between the germline ends. CDR1 PRHDT and CDR2 FYEKMQ come from the germline V gene (reference sequence). The CDR3 sequence is 13 residues long. The CDR3, as DNA: TGTGCCAGCAGCTTCGGGGGAGCCGGGGAGCTGTTTTTT. This codes for CASSFGGAGELFF. The entire variable domain, with the rest obtained from reference TRBV13 and TRBJ2-2, is as follows: AAGVIQSPRHLIKEKRETATLKCYPIPRHDTVYWYQQGPGQDPQFLISFYEKMQSDKGSIPDRFSAQQFSDYHSELNMSSLELGDSALYFCASSFGGAGELFFGEGSRLTVL.

The chain carries TRBV11-2 and TRBJ2-1, with D perhaps matching TRBD2 (6 bases). Germline V lookup: CDR1 SGHAT, CDR2 FQNNGV. V was pared by 3 bases and J by 10 bases, with 13 bases between. The CDR3 length is 13 residues. CDR3 in amino acids: CASSFTRGAEQFF. The CDR3 DNA sequence: TGTGCCAGCAGCTTCACCCGCGGGGCCGAGCAGTTCTTC. Filled out from reference TRBV11-2 and TRBJ2-1, the complete variable domain reads EAGVAQSPRYKIIEKRQSVAFWCNPISGHATLYWYQQILGQGPKLLIQFQNNGVVDDSQLPKDRFSAERLKGVDSTLKIQPAKLEDSAVYLCASSFTRGAEQFFGPGTRLTVL.

The gene calls are TRBV10-3 and TRBJ2-1; 11 bases line up with TRBD2. V dropped 3 bases and J dropped 7; count of bases not matched to a gene: 8. Germline lookup yields CDR1 ENHRY and CDR2 SYGVKD. The CDR3 is 16 residues long. CDR3 sequence reads: CAISDAGLAGGNEQFF. The DNA for the CDR3 is TGTGCCATCAGTGATGCCGGACTAGCGGGCGGGAATGAGCAGTTCTTC.

J is TRBJ1-2 and V is TRBV5-1; D unclear. This CDR3 contains 15 residues. The V gene's germline CDR1 is SGHRS and CDR2 YFSETQ. With 1 base removed from V and 2 bases from J, the gap between germline ends came to 12 bases. This chain's CDR3 is CASSLLGALNYGYTF. In DNA, the CDR3 is TGCGCCAGCAGCTTGTTGGGAGCCCTCAACTATGGCTACACCTTC.

Regarding this clone: At the DNA level, this CDR3 is encoded by other sequences in the same sample as well. The chain has TRBV2 and TRBJ2-1; D remains unclear. Germline loops: CDR1 SNHLY, CDR2 FYNNEI. CDR3 size: 12 residues. V dropped 2 bases and J dropped 3 bases, with 2 bases sitting between them. CDR3 residues: CASSERYNEQFF. For the CDR3, the DNA is TGTGCCAGCAGTGAACGCTACAATGAGCAGTTCTTC.

The rearrangement links TRBV7-2 to TRBJ2-6; 8 bases are shared with TRBD1. Germline V CDR1 and CDR2: SGHTA, FQGNSA. With 1 base clipped from V and 4 bases from J, the junction kept 6 bases outside the gene matches. CDR3 length: 17 residues. This chain's CDR3 is CASSLERTGFGANVLTF. In DNA form, the CDR3 reads TGTGCCAGCAGCTTAGAACGGACAGGGTTCGGGGCCAACGTCCTGACTTTC. The whole variable domain, remainder taken from reference TRBV7-2 and TRBJ2-6, is GAGVSQSPSNKVTEKGKDVELRCDPISGHTALYWYRQSLGQGLEFLIYFQGNSAPDKSGLPSDRFSAERTGGSVSTLTIQRTQQEDSAVYLCASSLERTGFGANVLTFGAGSRLTVL.

The rearrangement joins TRBV7-3 to TRBJ1-1, with 10 bases that match TRBD1. V lost 1 base to trimming and J lost 8 bases; unmatched junction nucleotides: 7. Germline loops: CDR1 SGHTA, CDR2 FQGTGA. The CDR3 sequence is 15 residues long. The CDR3: CASSLIPGTGVEAFF. Written as DNA, the CDR3 is TGTGCCAGCAGCTTAATCCCCGGGACAGGGGTCGAAGCTTTCTTT. The complete variable domain, with remaining parts taken from reference TRBV7-3 and TRBJ1-1, reads GAGVSQTPSNKVTEKGKYVELRCDPISGHTALYWYRQSLGQGPEFLIYFQGTGAADDSGLPNDRFFAVRPEGSVSTLKIQRTERGDSAVYLCASSLIPGTGVEAFFGQGTRLTVV.

The chain is built from TRBV18 and TRBJ1-2, with D tentatively TRBD1 (6 bases). Germline assignment: CDR1 KGHSH and CDR2 LQKENI. The CDR3 is 13 amino acids. Trimming took off 2 bases at V and 2 bases at J, with 6 bases between the two ends. The CDR3, as DNA: TGTGCCAGCTCACCAGACAGGAACTATGGCTACACCTTC. It codes for CASSPDRNYGYTF.

This clone was seen just once. V gene TRBV7-2 combines with J gene TRBJ2-1; D ambiguous. CDR3 size: 18 residues. The V gene lost 5 bases and the J gene lost 0 bases, with 20 bases spanning the gap. CDR1 SGHTA and CDR2 FQGNSA come from the germline V gene. The CDR3, as DNA: TGTGCCAGCAGCCTTAGACTCTGGCGGTCTGGCTCCTACAATGAGCAGTTCTTC. Its translation is CASSLRLWRSGSYNEQFF. The whole variable domain, remainder taken from reference TRBV7-2 and TRBJ2-1, is GAGVSQSPSNKVTEKGKDVELRCDPISGHTALYWYRQSLGQGLEFLIYFQGNSAPDKSGLPSDRFSAERTGGSVSTLTIQRTQQEDSAVYLCASSLRLWRSGSYNEQFFGPGTRLTVL.

The chain is built from TRBV6-1 and TRBJ2-3; D is possibly TRBD2 (5 bases). Germline CDR1 and CDR2: MNHNS and SASEGT. Trimming cost V 1 base and J 9 bases, with 8 bases left between them. This CDR3 spans 12 amino acids. CDR3 sequence reads: CASSEGGSTQYF. CDR3 bases: TGTGCCAGCAGTGAAGGAGGGTCGACGCAGTATTTT.

This clone came up once. The genes are TRBV5-1 and TRBJ1-4; D is undetermined. Per the germline V gene, CDR1 is SGHRS and CDR2 is YFSETQ. The CDR3 is 14 residues long. V was pared by 0 bases and J by 10 bases, with 13 bases between. The chain's CDR3 is CASSLAVERGKLFF. DNA of the CDR3: TGCGCCAGCAGCTTGGCAGTAGAGAGAGGAAAACTGTTTTTT.

The chain carries TRBV5-1 and TRBJ2-1, with 12 nucleotides matching TRBD2. The CDR3 totals 15 residues. The germline gives CDR1 SGHRS, CDR2 YFSETQ. With 3 bases clipped from V and 6 bases from J, the junction kept 4 bases outside the gene matches. The CDR3: CASSSLAGGTNEQFF. The CDR3 DNA reads TGCGCCAGCAGCTCCCTAGCGGGAGGGACCAATGAGCAGTTCTTC.

J is TRBJ1-4 and V is TRBV29-1, with D perhaps matching TRBD1 (6 bases). The V gene lost 5 bases and the J gene lost 7 bases, with 20 bases spanning the gap. Germline V lookup: CDR1 SQVTM, CDR2 ANQGSEA. This CDR3 region has 15 residues. As DNA, the CDR3 is TGCAGCGTTCAAGCGGGGGGCGGTATCATTGAAAAACTGTTTTTT. Its protein product is CSVQAGGGIIEKLFF.

J is TRBJ2-1 and V is TRBV29-1, with 7 nucleotides matching TRBD2. CDR1 and CDR2 from the germline V gene are SQVTM and ANQGSEA. The CDR3 covers 15 residues. V was clipped by 1 base and J by 7 bases; unmatched bases: 10. CDR3 nucleotides: TGCAGCGTTGAAGGGGGGGGGAGGGCCTTTAATGAGCAGTTCTTC. Amino acid sequence: CSVEGGGRAFNEQFF.

The rearrangement joins TRBV28 to TRBJ2-1, with 7 bases matching TRBD1. The CDR3 totals 16 residues. The V gene end was trimmed by 1 base and the J gene end by 7 bases; junction bases not matched to a gene: 10. From germline, CDR1 is MDHEN and CDR2 SYDVKM. The CDR3 DNA is TGTGCCAGCAGTTTATATGACAGGGATCGGGCAAATGAGCAGTTCTTC. This gives the protein CASSLYDRDRANEQFF.

CDR3 sequence (DNA): TGCAGTGCTGATCCGCGTGGCTACACCTTC. Translated, it gives CSADPRGYTF. J is TRBJ1-2 and V is TRBV20-1; D gene uncertain. The germline CDR1 and CDR2 sequences are DFQATT and SNEGSKA (reference sequence). The CDR3 sequence is 10 residues long. V lost 5 bases, J lost 7 bases, and 8 bases lay in between.

The chain combines TRBV6-1 with TRBJ1-5; a possible D gene is TRBD1 (5 bases). V gave up 6 bases and J gave up 0 bases, with 9 bases separating them. Germline-derived CDR1 and CDR2 are MNHNS and SASEGT. The CDR3 covers 14 residues. This chain's CDR3 is CASSLQDSNQPQHF. The DNA for the CDR3 is TGTGCCAGCAGCCTACAGGATAGCAATCAGCCCCAGCATTTT.

This clone is a singleton in its sample. This sequence joins TRBV7-9 and TRBJ2-5, with D unclear. The length of the CDR3 is 13 residues. The V end was cut by 3 bases, the J end by 5 bases, with 10 bases between. Germline V gene data show CDR1 as SEHNR and CDR2 as FQNEAQ (reference sequence). In nucleotides, the CDR3 is TGTGCCAGCAGCTTTACAGTTTTGGAGACCCAGTACTTC. This encodes CASSFTVLETQYF.

The rearrangement links TRBV7-8 to TRBJ1-2; 9 bases align to TRBD1. The V gene's germline CDR1 is SGHVS and CDR2 FQNEAQ. The CDR3 totals 16 residues. The trim removed 5 bases at V and 3 bases at J, leaving 10 bases unmatched. The CDR3 sequence is CASSPEATGGYYGYTF. CDR3 sequence (DNA): TGTGCCAGCAGCCCCGAGGCCACAGGGGGCTACTATGGCTACACCTTC.

V gene TRBV18 combines with J gene TRBJ2-2, with 7 bases matching TRBD2. The germline V gene has CDR1 KGHSH and CDR2 LQKENI. The length of the CDR3 is 16 residues. V dropped 3 bases and J dropped 0; count of bases not matched to a gene: 4. CDR3 sequence: CASSPGREANTGELFF. The CDR3 nucleotides read TGTGCCAGCTCACCGGGACGGGAGGCGAACACCGGGGAGCTGTTTTTT.